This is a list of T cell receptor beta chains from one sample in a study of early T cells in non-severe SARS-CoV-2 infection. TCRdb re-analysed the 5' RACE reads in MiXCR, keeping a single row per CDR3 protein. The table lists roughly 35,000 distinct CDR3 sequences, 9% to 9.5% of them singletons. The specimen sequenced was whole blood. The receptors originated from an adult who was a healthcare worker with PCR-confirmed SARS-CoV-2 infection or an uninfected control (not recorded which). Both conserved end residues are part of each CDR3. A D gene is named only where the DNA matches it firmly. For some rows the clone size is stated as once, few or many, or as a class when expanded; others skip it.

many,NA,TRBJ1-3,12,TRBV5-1,CASSRDGNTIYF,TGCGCCAGCAGCCGAGATGGAAACACCATATATTTT
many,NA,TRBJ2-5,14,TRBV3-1,CASSREPVQETQYF,TGTGCCAGCAGCCGGGAGCCAGTCCAAGAGACCCAGTACTTC
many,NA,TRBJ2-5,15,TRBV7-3,CASSLVGQVQETQYF,TGTGCCAGCAGCTTAGTCGGGCAGGTTCAAGAGACCCAGTACTTC
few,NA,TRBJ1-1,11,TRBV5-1,CASRTGNEAFF,TGCGCCAGCAGAACAGGGAATGAAGCTTTCTTT
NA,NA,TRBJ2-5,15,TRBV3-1,CASSPRTMGEETQYF,TGTGCCAGCAGCCCCCGGACGATGGGGGAAGAGACCCAGTACTTC
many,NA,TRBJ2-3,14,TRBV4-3,CASSQEFFTDTQYF,TGCGCCAGCAGCCAAGAGTTCTTCACAGATACGCAGTATTTT
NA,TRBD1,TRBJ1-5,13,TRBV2,CASRGQANQPQHF,TGTGCCAGCAGGGGACAGGCCAATCAGCCCCAGCATTTT
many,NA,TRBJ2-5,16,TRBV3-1,CASSQDLTPIGETQYF,TGTGCCAGCAGCCAAGATTTGACGCCCATCGGAGAGACCCAGTACTTC
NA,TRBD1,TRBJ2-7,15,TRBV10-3,CAISDPGQGKDEQYF,TGTGCCATCAGTGACCCGGGACAGGGTAAAGACGAGCAGTACTTC
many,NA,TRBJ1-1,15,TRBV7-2,CASSQRGAGRTEAFF,TGTGCCAGCAGCCAAAGAGGGGCAGGGCGGACTGAAGCTTTCTTT